This T cell receptor (beta chain) is from a study of blood T cell repertoires in COVID-19. Study-level information: The cDNA or gDNA used as material had been derived from T cells, B-cell-depleted T cells, or PBMCs.

In the original workflow: Nucleated cell number was recorded as an estimate derived from reference gene primer amplification. TCRdb's copy holds only in-frame clones and misses some; the assay was immunoSEQ multiplex PCR. V, J and clone size were drawn from that table, and D and trimming were deduced from the DNA. The sample carries roughly 150,000 clones, 80% to 90% recorded once. V shed 0 bases, J shed 7 bases, and the junction held 6 bases outside the gene matches. The CDR3 is 14 amino acids. CDR1 is SGDLS and CDR2 is YYNGEE in the germline V gene. Material: peripheral blood. The rearrangement joins TRBV9 to TRBJ2-7; 8 positions match TRBD1. This TCR was sampled from a human donor in a cohort sampled during active COVID-19. CDR3 bases: TGTGCCAGCAGCGTAGGGGGACAGGTAGGGGAGCAGTACTTC. It is translated as CASSVGGQVGEQYF. Supplemented by reference TRBV9 and TRBJ2-7, the full variable domain reads DSGVTQTPKHLITATGQRVTLRCSPRSGDLSVYWYQQSLDQGLQFLIQYYNGEERAKGNILERFSAQQFPDLHSELNLSSLELGDSALYFCASSVGGQVGEQYFGPGTRLTVT.